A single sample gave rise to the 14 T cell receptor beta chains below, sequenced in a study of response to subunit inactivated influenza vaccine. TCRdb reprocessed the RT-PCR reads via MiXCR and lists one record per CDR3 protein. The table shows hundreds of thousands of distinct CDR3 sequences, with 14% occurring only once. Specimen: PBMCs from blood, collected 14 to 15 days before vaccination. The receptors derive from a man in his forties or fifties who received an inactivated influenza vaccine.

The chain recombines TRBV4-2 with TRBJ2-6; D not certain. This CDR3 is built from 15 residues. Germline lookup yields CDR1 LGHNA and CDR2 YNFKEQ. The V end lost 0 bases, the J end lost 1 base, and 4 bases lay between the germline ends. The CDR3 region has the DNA TGTGCCAGCAGCCAAGAATTTTCTGGGGCCAACGTCCTGACTTTC. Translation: CASSQEFSGANVLTF.

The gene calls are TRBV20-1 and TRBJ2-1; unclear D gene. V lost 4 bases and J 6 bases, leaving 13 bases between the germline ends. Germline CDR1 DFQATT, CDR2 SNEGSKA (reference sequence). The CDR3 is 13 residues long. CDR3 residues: CSAKGPTANEQFF. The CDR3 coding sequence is TGCAGTGCTAAAGGCCCCACCGCCAATGAGCAGTTCTTC.

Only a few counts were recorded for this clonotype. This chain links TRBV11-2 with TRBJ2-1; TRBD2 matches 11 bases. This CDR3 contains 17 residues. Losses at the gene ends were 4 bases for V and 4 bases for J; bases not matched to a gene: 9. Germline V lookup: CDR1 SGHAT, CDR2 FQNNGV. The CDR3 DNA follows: TGTGCCAGCAGCTCAAGGCCGGGGACTAGCGGTTACAATGAGCAGTTCTTC. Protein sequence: CASSSRPGTSGYNEQFF.

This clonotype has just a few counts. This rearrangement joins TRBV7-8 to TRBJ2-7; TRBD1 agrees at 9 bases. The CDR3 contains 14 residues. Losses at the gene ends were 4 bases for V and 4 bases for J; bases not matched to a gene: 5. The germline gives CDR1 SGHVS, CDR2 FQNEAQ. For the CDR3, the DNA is TGTGCCAGCAGCTCGACAGGGGGGTATTACGAGCAGTACTTC. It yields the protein CASSSTGGYYEQYF.

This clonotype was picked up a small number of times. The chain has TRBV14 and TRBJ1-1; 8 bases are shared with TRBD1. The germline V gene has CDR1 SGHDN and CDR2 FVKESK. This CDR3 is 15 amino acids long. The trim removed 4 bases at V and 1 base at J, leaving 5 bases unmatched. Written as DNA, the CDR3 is TGTGCCAGCAGCCCCAATACAGGGGGGAACACTGAAGCTTTCTTT. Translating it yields CASSPNTGGNTEAFF.

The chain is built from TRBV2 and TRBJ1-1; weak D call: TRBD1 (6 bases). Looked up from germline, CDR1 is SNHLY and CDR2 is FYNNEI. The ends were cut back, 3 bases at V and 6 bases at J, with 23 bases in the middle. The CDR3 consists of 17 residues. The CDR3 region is CASSDSGLGRGGAEAFF. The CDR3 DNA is TGTGCCAGCAGTGATAGTGGACTAGGGAGAGGGGGAGCTGAAGCTTTCTTT.

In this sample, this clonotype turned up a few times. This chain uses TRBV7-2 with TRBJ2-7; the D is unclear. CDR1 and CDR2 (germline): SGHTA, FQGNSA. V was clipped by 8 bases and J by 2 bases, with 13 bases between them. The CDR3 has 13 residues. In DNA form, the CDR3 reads TGTGCCAGCGGCTCCCACTCCCCCTACGAGCAGTACTTC. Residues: CASGSHSPYEQYF.

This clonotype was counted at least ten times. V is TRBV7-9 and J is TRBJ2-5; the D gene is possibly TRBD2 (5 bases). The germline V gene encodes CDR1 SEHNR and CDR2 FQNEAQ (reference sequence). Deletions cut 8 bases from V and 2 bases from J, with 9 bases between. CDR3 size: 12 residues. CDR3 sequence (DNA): TGTGCCAGCCAGGACTTTCAAGAGACCCAGTACTTC. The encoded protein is CASQDFQETQYF.

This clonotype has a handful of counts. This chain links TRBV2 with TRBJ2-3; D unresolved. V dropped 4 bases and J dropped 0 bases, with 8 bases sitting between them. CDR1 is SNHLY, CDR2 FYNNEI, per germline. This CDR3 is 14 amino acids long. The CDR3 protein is CASSVTSSTDTQYF. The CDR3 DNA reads TGTGCCAGCAGTGTTACCTCTAGCACAGATACGCAGTATTTT.

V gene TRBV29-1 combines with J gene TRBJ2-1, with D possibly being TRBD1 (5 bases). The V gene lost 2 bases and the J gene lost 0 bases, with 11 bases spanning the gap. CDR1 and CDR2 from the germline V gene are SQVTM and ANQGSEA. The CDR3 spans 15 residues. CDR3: CSVETGPSSYNEQFF. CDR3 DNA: TGCAGCGTTGAAACAGGACCCAGCTCCTACAATGAGCAGTTCTTC.

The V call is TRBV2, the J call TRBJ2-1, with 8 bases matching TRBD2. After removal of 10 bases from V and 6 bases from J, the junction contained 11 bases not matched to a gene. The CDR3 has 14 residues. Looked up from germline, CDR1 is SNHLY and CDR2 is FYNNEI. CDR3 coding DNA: TGTGCCACGACCCTCTTTGCGGGAGGCAATGAGCAGTTCTTC. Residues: CATTLFAGGNEQFF.

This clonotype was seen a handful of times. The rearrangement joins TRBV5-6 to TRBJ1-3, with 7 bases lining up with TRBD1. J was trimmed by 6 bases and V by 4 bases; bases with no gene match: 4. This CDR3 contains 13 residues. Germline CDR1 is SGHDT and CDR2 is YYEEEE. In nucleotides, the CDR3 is TGTGCCAGCAGCCTGGGACAGTCAAACACCATATATTTT. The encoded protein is CASSLGQSNTIYF.

For the CDR3, the DNA is TGTGCCAGCAGGGGGTTATCTAGGAATGAAAAACTGTTTTTT. Translated: CASRGLSRNEKLFF. The chain recombines TRBV2 with TRBJ1-4, with D unresolved. The CDR3 loop spans 14 amino acids. Per germline, CDR1 SNHLY and CDR2 FYNNEI. V gave up 6 bases and J gave up 5 bases, with 13 bases separating them.

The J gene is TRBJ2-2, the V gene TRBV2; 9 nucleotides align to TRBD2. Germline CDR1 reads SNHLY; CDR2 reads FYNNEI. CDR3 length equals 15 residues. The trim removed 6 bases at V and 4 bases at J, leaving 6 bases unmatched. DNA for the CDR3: TGTGCCAGCAGCGTAGCGGGGGCCGGCACCGGGGAGCTGTTTTTT. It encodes CASSVAGAGTGELFF.